A selection of T cell receptor beta chains follows, all from one sample in a study of tumor-infiltrating lymphocytes in oesophageal squamous cell carcinoma. From the PCR reads, TCRdb called clonotypes with MiXCR, one entry per CDR3 protein. The top ten clones hold about 30% of a sample with about 12,000 distinct CDR3 sequences, 50% to 65% of them seen once. The sample was esophageal tumor tissue. These receptors came from a female donor with esophageal squamous cell carcinoma. Each CDR3 is given with its conserved first and last residue. A D gene is named only where the DNA matches it firmly. Clone size is not always given. Where it is, it says once, few, many or a class for expanded clones.

v_gene	d_gene	j_gene	abundance	CDR3aa	CDR3nt
TRBV24-1	.	TRBJ2-1	.	CATSDNSANYNEQFF	TGTGCCACCAGTGATAATAGCGCGAACTACAATGAGCAGTTCTTC
TRBV7-6	TRBD1	TRBJ2-5	.	CASTLGQGALWTQYF	TGTGCCAGCACCCTGGGCCAGGGGGCTCTTTGGACCCAGTACTTC
TRBV28	.	TRBJ1-2	.	CASRVGGRSYGYTF	TGTGCCAGCAGGGTCGGGGGGCGCAGCTATGGCTACACCTTC
TRBV6-2/TRBV6-3	.	TRBJ2-3	.	CASSSDGTDTQYF	TGTGCCAGCAGCTCGGACGGGACCGATACGCAGTATTTT
TRBV28	.	TRBJ1-2	many	CASTRGSYGYTF	TGTGCCAGTACCCGTGGGAGCTATGGCTACACCTTC
TRBV7-6	TRBD1	TRBJ2-7	few	CASSRNPGQGHYEQYF	TGTGCCAGCAGCCGGAACCCGGGACAGGGGCACTACGAGCAGTACTTC
TRBV24-1	.	TRBJ2-1	.	CATSDLWTAPNEQFF	TGTGCCACCAGTGATTTGTGGACCGCTCCGAATGAGCAGTTCTTC
TRBV6-6	.	TRBJ2-7	.	CASSGINEQYF	TGTGCCAGCAGTGGAATCAATGAGCAGTACTTC
TRBV11-2	TRBD2	TRBJ2-1	.	CASSLGGGGNEQFF	TGTGCCAGCAGCTTAGGCGGGGGAGGGAATGAGCAGTTCTTC
TRBV11-3	.	TRBJ2-5	.	CASSQGDNEQYF	TGTGCCAGCAGCCAGGGAGACAATGAGCAGTACTTC
TRBV7-8	.	TRBJ2-7	.	CASSYGTYPYEQYF	TGTGCCAGCAGCTACGGGACGTACCCCTACGAGCAGTACTTC
TRBV4-1	.	TRBJ1-3	few	CASSHRTDSSGNTIYF	TGCGCCAGCAGCCACCGGACAGACAGCTCTGGAAACACCATATATTTT
TRBV7-6	.	TRBJ2-5	.	CASSLAFSTGGTQYF	TGTGCCAGCAGCTTAGCGTTTAGTACAGGAGGGACCCAGTACTTC
TRBV7-8	TRBD2	TRBJ2-7	.	CASSIAGDEQYF	TGTGCCAGCAGCATAGCGGGAGACGAGCAGTACTTC
TRBV12-3/TRBV12-4	TRBD1	TRBJ1-4	.	CASSLVGTGSVKLFF	TGTGCCAGCAGTTTAGTAGGGACAGGGTCAGTAAAACTGTTTTTT
TRBV7-4	.	TRBJ2-1	.	CASSLAGRANEQFF	TGTGCCAGCAGCTTAGCGGGAAGGGCAAATGAGCAGTTCTTC
TRBV19	TRBD2	TRBJ2-1	.	CASSTLAGVYEQFF	TGTGCCAGTAGTACACTAGCGGGAGTGTACGAGCAGTTCTTC
TRBV27	.	TRBJ1-1	once	CASRWTALNTEAFF	TGTGCCAGCAGGTGGACAGCCTTGAACACTGAAGCTTTCTTT
TRBV10-3	.	TRBJ2-1	medium-sized	CAISDLTEEQFF	TGTGCCATCAGTGACCTAACGGAAGAGCAGTTCTTC
TRBV6-1	.	TRBJ2-2	.	CASSRDGNTGELFF	TGTGCCAGCAGTCGGGACGGGAACACCGGGGAGCTGTTTTTT
TRBV7-3	.	TRBJ2-7	.	CASSLSRDNEQYF	TGTGCCAGCAGCTTATCACGCGACAATGAGCAGTACTTC
TRBV7-3	.	TRBJ2-1	.	CASSPGLEGIEQFF	TGTGCCAGCAGCCCCGGACTGGAGGGCATTGAGCAGTTCTTC
TRBV5-4	.	TRBJ2-1	many	CASSLFGGRGGPHEQFF	TGTGCCAGCAGCTTGTTTGGGGGGCGGGGAGGGCCACATGAGCAGTTCTTC
TRBV7-3	.	TRBJ2-2	once	CASSLSSRGGELFF	TGTGCCAGCAGCTTAAGCTCCCGGGGTGGGGAGCTGTTTTTT
TRBV7-3	TRBD2	TRBJ2-5	.	CASSREGREVETQYF	TGTGCCAGCAGCCGCGAGGGGCGGGAGGTGGAGACCCAGTACTTC
TRBV28	.	TRBJ2-7	.	CASSLVGYEQYF	TGTGCCAGCAGTTTAGTCGGCTACGAGCAGTACTTC
TRBV6-1	.	TRBJ2-1	medium-sized	CASNRANEQFF	TGTGCCAGCAATCGTGCGAATGAGCAGTTCTTC
TRBV7-6	TRBD1	TRBJ2-7	.	CASSLAVGDRGNDEQYF	TGTGCCAGCAGCTTAGCGGTAGGGGACAGGGGTAACGACGAGCAGTACTTC
TRBV7-2	TRBD2	TRBJ2-1	many	CASSLPRVVGGNEQFF	TGTGCCAGCAGCTTACCGCGAGTGGTGGGGGGGAATGAGCAGTTCTTC
TRBV15	TRBD1	TRBJ2-5	medium-sized	CATSITGGETQYF	TGTGCCACCAGCATCACAGGGGGGGAGACCCAGTACTTC
TRBV7-9	.	TRBJ2-3	few	CASTLLWGAGDTQYF	TGTGCCAGCACCCTCCTGTGGGGGGCTGGGGATACGCAGTATTTT
TRBV7-3	.	TRBJ2-2	.	CASSLTPGPGELFF	TGTGCCAGCAGCTTAACCCCAGGGCCCGGGGAGCTGTTTTTT
TRBV7-8	TRBD2	TRBJ2-1	once	CASKSGRTNNEQFF	TGTGCCAGCAAAAGCGGGAGGACCAACAATGAGCAGTTCTTC
TRBV7-2	TRBD1	TRBJ2-3	large	CASSPRQGLQSTDTQYF	TGTGCCAGCAGCCCTCGACAGGGGCTTCAGAGCACAGATACGCAGTATTTT
TRBV7-3	TRBD2	TRBJ2-1	.	CASSLSGRYKDEQFF	TGTGCCAGCAGCCTAAGCGGGAGGTATAAGGATGAGCAGTTCTTC
TRBV27	TRBD1	TRBJ2-5	.	CASRPNGQEWGQETQYF	TGTGCCAGCAGACCGAATGGACAGGAGTGGGGGCAAGAGACCCAGTACTTC
TRBV7-2	.	TRBJ2-5	.	CASSLTRQETQYF	TGTGCCAGCAGCTTAACGCGGCAAGAGACCCAGTACTTC
TRBV5-1	.	TRBJ2-1	few	CASSLVVAGKGDNEQFF	TGCGCCAGCAGCTTGGTGGTAGCGGGTAAGGGGGACAATGAGCAGTTCTTC
TRBV7-6	.	TRBJ2-2	.	CASSLGQNTGELFF	TGTGCCAGCAGCTTAGGACAGAACACCGGGGAGCTGTTTTTT
TRBV2	.	TRBJ2-1	.	CASLEVDNEQFF	TGTGCCAGCCTTGAGGTGGACAATGAGCAGTTCTTC
TRBV7-6	.	TRBJ1-5	.	CASSSDGDPGVQPQHF	TGTGCCAGCAGCTCGGACGGTGACCCTGGGGTTCAGCCCCAGCATTTT
TRBV7-8	.	TRBJ2-2	few	CASSLGYTGELFF	TGTGCCAGCAGCTTAGGCTACACCGGGGAGCTGTTTTTT
TRBV28	.	TRBJ2-1	.	CASSLTGHQTGELYF	TGTGCCAGCAGTTTAACTGGACACCAAACCGGGGAGCTGTACTTC
TRBV7-4	TRBD2	TRBJ2-5	.	CASSGSGTSGQETQYF	TGTGCCAGCAGCGGTTCCGGGACTAGCGGTCAAGAGACCCAGTACTTC
TRBV7-6	.	TRBJ2-1	once	CASSLETGGRRYNEQFF	TGTGCCAGCAGCTTAGAAACCGGGGGGCGTAGATACAATGAGCAGTTCTTC
TRBV7-3	.	TRBJ2-5	.	CASSEGPEETQYF	TGTGCCAGCAGCGAAGGGCCTGAAGAGACCCAGTACTTC
TRBV28	TRBD2	TRBJ2-4	once	CASSFTPGLAVNIQYF	TGTGCCAGCAGTTTTACACCGGGACTAGCGGTAAACATTCAGTACTTC
TRBV11-2	TRBD2	TRBJ2-5	.	CASSPLWREMETQYF	TGTGCCAGCAGCCCCCTTTGGCGGGAGATGGAGACCCAGTACTTC
TRBV7-2	TRBD1	TRBJ2-7	.	CASSFGAWTGVYEQYF	TGTGCCAGCAGCTTCGGCGCTTGGACAGGGGTCTACGAGCAGTACTTC
TRBV6-1	.	TRBJ2-2	.	CASSSGAHGELFF	TGTGCCAGCAGTTCTGGTGCCCACGGGGAGCTGTTTTTT
TRBV7-2	TRBD2	TRBJ2-1	.	CASSLPWGGNYNEQFF	TGTGCCAGCAGCTTGCCCTGGGGGGGGAATTACAATGAGCAGTTCTTC
TRBV28	TRBD1	TRBJ2-1	.	CASSSGTAIYNEQFF	TGTGCCAGCAGTTCCGGGACAGCTATCTACAATGAGCAGTTCTTC
TRBV4-2	.	TRBJ2-7	many	CASSQDWARSYEQYF	TGTGCCAGCAGCCAAGATTGGGCAAGGTCCTACGAGCAGTACTTC
TRBV5-1	.	TRBJ2-7	few	CASSQPGHSPEQYF	TGCGCCAGCAGCCAGCCGGGACATTCACCCGAGCAGTACTTC
TRBV4-1	.	TRBJ2-7	.	CASSQVIGSINEQYF	TGCGCCAGCAGCCAAGTCATCGGGAGTATCAACGAGCAGTACTTC
TRBV27	TRBD2	TRBJ2-5	few	CVSRERGPQETQYF	TGTGTCAGTCGGGAGCGGGGACCCCAAGAGACCCAGTACTTC
TRBV5-3	TRBD1	TRBJ2-4	.	CASSLEYRQGAIQYF	TGTGCCAGCAGCCTCGAATATAGACAGGGGGCCATCCAGTACTTC
TRBV6-6	.	TRBJ2-5	.	CASRLLQGETQYF	TGTGCCAGCAGATTACTTCAGGGCGAGACCCAGTACTTC
TRBV12-3/TRBV12-4	.	TRBJ1-1	.	CASSSRVLNTEAFF	TGTGCCAGCAGCTCTAGGGTCCTGAACACTGAAGCTTTCTTT
TRBV7-2	TRBD2	TRBJ2-3	.	CASSFRTSGGTDTQYF	TGTGCCAGCAGCTTCCGGACTAGCGGGGGCACAGATACGCAGTATTTT